What follows are 24 T cell receptor beta chains derived from one specimen sequenced in a study of neurological immune-mediated disorders. Each CDR3 protein gets one entry after TCRdb re-called the 5' RACE reads with MiXCR. The table shows around 49,000 distinct CDR3 sequences, with 10% to 15% occurring only once. Time point in this sample: longitudinal time-point 3. The sequencing input was PBMCs. Source of these receptors: a male donor with HTLV-1-associated myelopathy (HAM/TSP).

This clonotype was detected ten times or more. The chain joins TRBV9 to TRBJ2-7, with 10 bases identical to TRBD2. The J segment lost 6 bases and the V segment lost 1 base, leaving 7 bases of the junction unmatched. Germline values: CDR1 SGDLS, CDR2 YYNGEE. The CDR3 has 15 residues. This CDR3 reads CASSVTSGGAIEQYF. The CDR3 coding sequence is TGTGCCAGCAGCGTAACCAGCGGGGGGGCCATCGAGCAGTACTTC.

This clonotype was counted ten times or more. At one end, the junction sequence differs from germline, possibly due to a read error. This sequence joins TRBV7-2 and TRBJ2-1; D is undetermined. This CDR3 region has 13 residues. CDR1 SGHTA and CDR2 FQGNSA come from the germline V gene. This CDR3 is CASTLTRANEQFF. In DNA, the CDR3 is TGTGCCAGCACCTTAACTCGGGCCAATGAGCAGTTCTTC.

This clonotype was seen at least ten times. One base away lies a much larger clone, so this may be a sequencing read error. The chain is built from TRBV5-5 and TRBJ2-7; D remains ambiguous. Looked up from germline, CDR1 is SGHKS and CDR2 is YYEKEE (reference sequence). Deletions cut 0 bases from V and 2 bases from J, with 3 bases between. This CDR3 spans 12 amino acids. The CDR3 nucleotides are TGTGCCAGCAGCTTGGGGGCCTACGAGCAGTACTTC. Its protein is CASSLGAYEQYF.

V and J are TRBV7-2 and TRBJ1-4, with D unresolved. The CDR3 spans 15 residues. V lost 5 bases and J 2 bases, leaving 12 bases between the germline ends. Germline V gene lookup returns CDR1 SGHTA and CDR2 FQGNSA. In DNA, the CDR3 is TGTGCCAGCAGCCAATGGACCTCTACTAATGAAAAACTGTTTTTT. It translates to CASSQWTSTNEKLFF.

This clonotype occurred many times. V and J are TRBV5-5 and TRBJ1-4; 7 bases fit TRBD1. CDR3 length: 14 residues. From germline, CDR1 is SGHKS and CDR2 YYEKEE (reference sequence). The J segment lost 7 bases and the V segment lost 1 base, leaving 4 bases of the junction unmatched. CDR3 coding DNA: TGTGCCAGCAGCTTGACAGGGGATCCTGAAAAACTGTTTTTT. Its protein is CASSLTGDPEKLFF.

There are a few counts of this clonotype. The chain combines TRBV27 with TRBJ2-5; D might be TRBD1 (5 bases). The V end lost 4 bases, the J end lost 4 bases, and 10 bases lay between the germline ends. This CDR3 region has 13 residues. Germline assignment: CDR1 MNHEY and CDR2 SMNVEV (reference sequence). The CDR3 is CASSSGNSETQYF. The CDR3 bases are TGTGCCAGCAGTTCAGGGAATTCAGAGACCCAGTACTTC.

This clonotype came up many times. V is TRBV28 and J is TRBJ2-5, with 8 bases lining up with TRBD2. The germline V gene has CDR1 MDHEN and CDR2 SYDVKM. J gave up 1 base and V 5 bases, and 3 bases lay outside the gene matches. This CDR3 is 14 amino acids long. As DNA, the CDR3 is TGTGCCAGCAGTGTCCTAGCGGGCCAAGAGACCCAGTACTTC. It codes for CASSVLAGQETQYF.

This clonotype has ten or more counts. This chain uses TRBV29-1 with TRBJ2-3; D assignment may be TRBD1 or TRBD2 (6 bases each). CDR1 is SQVTM and CDR2 is ANQGSEA in the germline V gene. The V gene lost 3 bases and the J gene lost 1 base, with 11 bases spanning the gap. CDR3 length: 14 residues. CDR3 residues: CSVEGGDRTDTQYF. Written as DNA, the CDR3 is TGCAGCGTTGAGGGGGGCGACCGCACAGATACGCAGTATTTT.

This clonotype was counted ten times or more. J is TRBJ2-7 and V is TRBV20-1; D gene unclear. The CDR3 runs 11 residues. V shed 3 bases and J shed 4 bases, with 7 bases lying between them. Germline CDR1 and CDR2: DFQATT and SNEGSKA (reference sequence). The CDR3 here is CSARNLYEQYF. CDR3 nucleotides: TGCAGTGCTAGGAATCTTTACGAGCAGTACTTC.

The sample holds many counts of this clonotype. V is TRBV6-6 and J is TRBJ1-1; unclear D gene. With 2 bases removed from V and 8 bases from J, the gap between germline ends came to 12 bases. Germline CDR1 is MNHNY and CDR2 is SVGAGI (reference sequence). CDR3 length: 13 amino acids. CDR3 bases: TGTGCCAGCAGTTACGGTAGTCGTACAGAAGCTTTCTTT. Its protein product is CASSYGSRTEAFF.

This clonotype has a handful of counts. V gene TRBV6-5 combines with J gene TRBJ1-4, with D possibly matching TRBD1 (5 bases). CDR1 is MNHEY and CDR2 is SVGAGI in the germline V gene. The CDR3 totals 14 residues. V was clipped by 6 bases and J by 7 bases, with 15 bases between them. The CDR3 bases are TGTGCCAGCAGCATGGGACCGGGCGGTGAAAAACTGTTTTTT. It codes for CASSMGPGGEKLFF.

This clonotype was seen ten or more times. V usage is TRBV28 and J usage is TRBJ1-1, with a possible D match to TRBD1 (5 bases). Germline V gives CDR1 MDHEN, CDR2 SYDVKM. The germline V and J ends were trimmed by 5 bases and 5 bases, with 15 bases remaining between them. This CDR3 spans 14 amino acids. Here the CDR3 reads CASSLLGVGTEAFF. The CDR3 DNA sequence: TGTGCCAGCAGTCTTCTGGGGGTCGGTACTGAAGCTTTCTTT.

This clonotype was observed at least ten times. J is TRBJ2-1 and V is TRBV7-8; D remains ambiguous. The CDR3 is 14 residues long. V shed 5 bases and J shed 5 bases, with 13 bases lying between them. In germline, CDR1 is SGHVS, CDR2 FQNEAQ. CDR3 in DNA: TGTGCCAGCAGCCAGAGCACTTTCAACAATGAGCAGTTCTTC. Amino acid sequence: CASSQSTFNNEQFF. The full variable domain, rest sourced from reference TRBV7-8 and TRBJ2-1, is GAGVSQSPRYKVAKRGQDVALRCDPISGHVSLFWYQQALGQGPEFLTYFQNEAQLDKSGLPSDRFFAERPEGSVSTLKIQRTQQEDSAVYLCASSQSTFNNEQFFGPGTRLTVL.

This clonotype was detected many times. The chain has TRBV6-5 and TRBJ2-2, with D hard to call. Deletions cut 0 bases from V and 0 bases from J, with 2 bases between. Germline assignment: CDR1 MNHEY and CDR2 SVGAGI. This CDR3 spans 14 amino acids. CDR3 loop: CASSYSPNTGELFF. CDR3 nucleotide sequence: TGTGCCAGCAGTTACTCTCCGAACACCGGGGAGCTGTTTTTT.

This clonotype has only a few counts. The chain combines TRBV27 with TRBJ2-3; the match to TRBD1 covers 12 bases. Germline lookup yields CDR1 MNHEY and CDR2 SMNVEV (reference sequence). The CDR3 runs to 16 residues. J was trimmed by 4 bases and V by 6 bases; bases with no gene match: 8. The CDR3 DNA sequence: TGTGCCAGCAGCCGAGGGGGACAGGGGGCCCCAGATACGCAGTATTTT. Translated, it gives CASSRGGQGAPDTQYF.

This clonotype has a count of ten or more. The V gene is TRBV29-1, the J gene TRBJ1-1; D may be TRBD1 (5 bases). The germline V gene has CDR1 SQVTM and CDR2 ANQGSEA. Between the trimmed V and J ends, which lost 3 bases and 0 bases, there was a span of 14 bases. This CDR3 is built from 15 residues. CDR3 sequence (DNA): TGCAGCGTTGATAGGCAGGGCGGCATGAACACTGAAGCTTTCTTT. Translating gives CSVDRQGGMNTEAFF. Using reference TRBV29-1 and TRBJ1-1 for the parts outside the CDR3, the full variable domain is SAVISQKPSRDICQRGTSLTIQCQVDSQVTMMFWYRQQPGQSLTLIATANQGSEATYESGFVIDKFPISRPNLTFSTLTVSNMSPEDSSIYLCSVDRQGGMNTEAFFGQGTRLTVV.

This clonotype was picked up many times. This chain uses TRBV6-6 with TRBJ1-5, with D tentatively TRBD1 (5 bases). The CDR3 sequence is 14 residues long. Deletions cut 1 base from V and 5 bases from J, with 9 bases between. Germline assignment: CDR1 MNHNY and CDR2 SVGAGI (reference sequence). The DNA for the CDR3 is TGTGCCAGCAGTTACTTTATCAGGGATCAGCCCCAGCATTTT. This translates into CASSYFIRDQPQHF.

The V gene is TRBV28, the J gene TRBJ1-5, with D possibly being TRBD1 (5 bases). Looked up from germline, CDR1 is MDHEN and CDR2 is SYDVKM. V shed 8 bases and J shed 7 bases, with 12 bases lying between them. This CDR3 is 12 amino acids long. CDR3 residues: CASLTGTQPQHF. The CDR3 bases are TGTGCCAGCCTGACGGGGACCCAGCCCCAGCATTTT. Filled out from reference TRBV28 and TRBJ1-5, the complete variable domain reads DVKVTQSSRYLVKRTGEKVFLECVQDMDHENMFWYRQDPGLGLRLIYFSYDVKMKEKGDIPEGYSVSREKKERFSLILESASTNQTSMYLCASLTGTQPQHFGDGTRLSIL.

This clonotype was seen repeatedly, ten times or more. The rearrangement joins TRBV4-2 to TRBJ2-5; the D gene is possibly TRBD1 (6 bases). The CDR3 covers 14 residues. The V gene's germline CDR1 is LGHNA and CDR2 YNFKEQ. V dropped 0 bases and J dropped 4 bases, with 9 bases sitting between them. The CDR3: CASSQDQGLETQYF. CDR3 bases: TGTGCCAGCAGCCAAGATCAGGGGCTAGAGACCCAGTACTTC.

This clonotype was observed at least ten times. This chain uses TRBV7-9 with TRBJ1-2; D is unresolved. The CDR3 consists of 13 residues. V lost 4 bases and J lost 5, with 11 bases in between. CDR1 is SEHNR and CDR2 is FQNEAQ in the germline V gene (reference sequence). CDR3 DNA: TGTGCCAGCAGCTCTCCCCCTTTTTATGGCTACACCTTC. It translates to CASSSPPFYGYTF.

This clonotype was observed many times. The rearrangement links TRBV2 to TRBJ1-1, with D possibly being TRBD1 (5 bases). V was cut by 8 bases and J by 4 bases, with 14 bases left in between. Germline-derived CDR1 and CDR2 are SNHLY and FYNNEI. The CDR3 has 13 amino acids. CDR3 DNA: TGTGCCAGCGGGACGGAGTCTGGCACTGAAGCTTTCTTT. Protein: CASGTESGTEAFF.

This clonotype was recorded many times. This chain joins TRBV2 and TRBJ1-5, with 10 bases identical to TRBD1. The CDR3 contains 15 residues. J lost 4 bases, V lost 5 bases, and 5 bases had no gene match. CDR1 and CDR2 (germline): SNHLY, FYNNEI. Here the CDR3 DNA reads TGTGCCAGCAGTTCGGACAGGGGGGCAAATCAGCCCCAGCATTTT. Translating it yields CASSSDRGANQPQHF.

This clonotype was detected many times. This rearrangement joins TRBV5-1 to TRBJ2-3; TRBD1 matches 8 bases. The CDR3 has 15 residues. Germline V lookup: CDR1 SGHRS, CDR2 YFSETQ. V was pared by 4 bases and J by 1 base, with 5 bases of the junction left unmatched. In DNA form, the CDR3 reads TGCGCCAGCAGCCTCGGACAGGGACGCACAGATACGCAGTATTTT. This codes for CASSLGQGRTDTQYF.

This clonotype was detected ten times or more. The chain carries TRBV28 and TRBJ1-1; D perhaps matches TRBD1 (5 bases). There are 16 residues in the CDR3. CDR1 and CDR2 (germline): MDHEN, SYDVKM. The V and J ends lost 5 bases and 0 bases respectively, with 16 bases between them. In DNA form, the CDR3 reads TGTGCCAGCAGTCCGCAGGGCCGTCCTGTGAACACTGAAGCTTTCTTT. Its protein is CASSPQGRPVNTEAFF.